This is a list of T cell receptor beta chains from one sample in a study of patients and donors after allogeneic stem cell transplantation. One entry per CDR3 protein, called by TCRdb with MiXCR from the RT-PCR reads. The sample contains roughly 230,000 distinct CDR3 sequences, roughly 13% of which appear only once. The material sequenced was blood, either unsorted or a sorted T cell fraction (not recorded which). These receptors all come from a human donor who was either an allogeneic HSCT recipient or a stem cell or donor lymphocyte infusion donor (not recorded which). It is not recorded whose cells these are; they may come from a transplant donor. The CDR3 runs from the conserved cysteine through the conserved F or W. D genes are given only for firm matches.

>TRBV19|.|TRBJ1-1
CASSYNRENTEAFF
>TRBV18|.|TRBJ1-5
CASSPPGNSNQPQHF
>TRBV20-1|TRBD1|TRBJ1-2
CSATTGGPNGYTF
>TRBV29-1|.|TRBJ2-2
CSVYVGELFF
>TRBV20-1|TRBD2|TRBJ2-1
CSARYPRTSGRGNEQFF
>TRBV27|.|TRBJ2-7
CASRDSYEQYF
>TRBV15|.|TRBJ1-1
CATSSEGRTEAFF
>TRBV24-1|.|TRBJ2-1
CATSNPNEQFF
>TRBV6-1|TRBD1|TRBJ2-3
CASTTSRGRFTDTQYF
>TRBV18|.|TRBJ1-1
CASQPGRQNTEAFF
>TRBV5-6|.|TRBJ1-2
CASSLGPNNYGYTF
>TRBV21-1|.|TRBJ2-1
CASSAGTPGNYNEQFF
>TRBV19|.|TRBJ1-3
CASPAGSGNTIYF
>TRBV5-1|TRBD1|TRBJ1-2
CASRPGQGGYYYGYTF
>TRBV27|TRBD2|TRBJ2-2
CASSSRLAGVRELFF
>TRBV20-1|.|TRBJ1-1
CSASSAGPEAFF
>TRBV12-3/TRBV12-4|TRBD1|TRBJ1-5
CASSEHRGRVQPQHF
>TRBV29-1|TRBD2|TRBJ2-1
CSVSREAHNEQFF
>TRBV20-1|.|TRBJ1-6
CSARDRGDSPLHF
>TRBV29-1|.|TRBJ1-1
CSVGDRIGAFF
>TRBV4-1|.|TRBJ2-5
CASSPLRLETQYF
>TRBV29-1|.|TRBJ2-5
CSVRDGSQETQYF
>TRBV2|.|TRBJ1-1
CASSVDSGTEAFF
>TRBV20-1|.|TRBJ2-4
CSAFIGAKNIQYF
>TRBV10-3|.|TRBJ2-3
CAISDTTDTQYF
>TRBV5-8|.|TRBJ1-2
CASSLEVAGAGGYTF
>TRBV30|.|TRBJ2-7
CAWSHKGGRGYEQYF
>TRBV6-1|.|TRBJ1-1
CASRVVGAGAAAFF
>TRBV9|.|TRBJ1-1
CASSVHSNAEAFF
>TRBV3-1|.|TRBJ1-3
CASRAGFGNTIYF
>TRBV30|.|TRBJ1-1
CAWSGAPRMAFF
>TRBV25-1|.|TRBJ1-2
CASSEPAANYGYTF
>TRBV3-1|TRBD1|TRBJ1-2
CASSPGQANYGYTF
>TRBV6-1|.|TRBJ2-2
CASSPPSGTSGELFF
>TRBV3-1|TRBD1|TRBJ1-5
CASSQDQGTGNQPQHF
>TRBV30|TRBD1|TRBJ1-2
CAWNRQGINYGYTF
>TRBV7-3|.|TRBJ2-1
CASSLSWSSYNEQFF
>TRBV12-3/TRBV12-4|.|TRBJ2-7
CASRMASSYEQYF
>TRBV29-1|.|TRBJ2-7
CSVEKGRGARDEQYF
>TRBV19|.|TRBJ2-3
CASSIDHYELADTQYF
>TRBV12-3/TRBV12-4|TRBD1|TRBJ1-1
CASRSAGQGDFFF
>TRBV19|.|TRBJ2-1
CASTRHGRDEQFF
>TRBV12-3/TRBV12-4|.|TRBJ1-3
CASSWASGNSGNTIYF
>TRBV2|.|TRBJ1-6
CASSVRTTGSSPLHF
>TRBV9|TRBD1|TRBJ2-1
CASSVEDREYNEQFF
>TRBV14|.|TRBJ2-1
CASSQDHLAGEQFF